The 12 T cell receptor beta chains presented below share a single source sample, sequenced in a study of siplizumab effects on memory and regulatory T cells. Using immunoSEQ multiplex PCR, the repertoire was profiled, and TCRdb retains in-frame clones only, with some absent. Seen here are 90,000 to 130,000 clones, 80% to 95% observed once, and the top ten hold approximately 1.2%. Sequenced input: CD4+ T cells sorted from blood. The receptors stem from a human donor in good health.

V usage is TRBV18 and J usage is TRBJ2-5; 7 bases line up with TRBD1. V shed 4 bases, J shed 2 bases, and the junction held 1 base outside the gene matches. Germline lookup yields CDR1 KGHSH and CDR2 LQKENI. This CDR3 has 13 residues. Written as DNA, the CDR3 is TGTGCCAGCTCACGGACAGGACAAGAGACCCAGTACTTC. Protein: CASSRTGQETQYF.

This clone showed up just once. The CDR3 DNA follows: TGCGCCAGCAGCTTGGCTACTAGCGGGAACACCGGGGAGCTGTTTTTT. Its protein is CASSLATSGNTGELFF. The V and J genes are TRBV5-1 and TRBJ2-2; TRBD2 matches 8 bases. Germline loops: CDR1 SGHRS, CDR2 YFSETQ. J gave up 1 base and V 0 bases, and 2 bases lay outside the gene matches. This CDR3 has 16 residues.

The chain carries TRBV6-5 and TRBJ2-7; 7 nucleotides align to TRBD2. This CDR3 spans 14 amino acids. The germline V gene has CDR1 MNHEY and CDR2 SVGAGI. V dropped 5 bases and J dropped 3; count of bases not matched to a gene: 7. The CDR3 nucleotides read TGTGCCAGCAGTCTTGGGACTAAAATCTACGAGCAGTACTTC. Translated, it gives CASSLGTKIYEQYF.

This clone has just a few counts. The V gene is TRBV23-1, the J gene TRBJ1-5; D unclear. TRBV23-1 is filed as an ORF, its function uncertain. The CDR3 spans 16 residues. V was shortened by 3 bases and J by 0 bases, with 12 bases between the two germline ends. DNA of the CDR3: TGCGCCAGCAGTCATCGTCCGTTCCATAGCAATCAGCCCCAGCATTTT. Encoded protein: CASSHRPFHSNQPQHF.

The CDR3 sequence is CASSSYTQGPNTEAFF. CDR3 nucleotides: TGTGCCAGCTCATCATATACACAGGGACCGAACACTGAAGCTTTCTTT. The gene calls are TRBV18 and TRBJ1-1, with D maybe TRBD1 (6 bases). In germline, CDR1 is KGHSH, CDR2 LQKENI. Deletions cut 5 bases from V and 1 base from J, with 17 bases between. This CDR3 has 16 residues.

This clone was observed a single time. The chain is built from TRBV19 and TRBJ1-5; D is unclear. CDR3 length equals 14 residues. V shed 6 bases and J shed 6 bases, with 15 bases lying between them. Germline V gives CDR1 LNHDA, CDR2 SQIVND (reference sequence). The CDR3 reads CASSTYALVQPQHF. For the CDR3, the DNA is TGTGCCAGTAGCACTTACGCCTTGGTTCAGCCCCAGCATTTT. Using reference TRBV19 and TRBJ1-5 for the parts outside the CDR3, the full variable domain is DGGITQSPKYLFRKEGQNVTLSCEQNLNHDAMYWYRQDPGQGLRLIYYSQIVNDFQKGDIAEGYSVSREKKESFPLTVTSAQKNPTAFYLCASSTYALVQPQHFGDGTRLSIL.

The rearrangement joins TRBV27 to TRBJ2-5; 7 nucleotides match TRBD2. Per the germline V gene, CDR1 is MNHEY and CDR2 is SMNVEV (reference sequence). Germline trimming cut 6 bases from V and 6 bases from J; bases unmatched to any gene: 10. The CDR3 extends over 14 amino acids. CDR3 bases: TGTGCCAGCAGCCTCGAGGGGAGGGAAAAGACCCAGTACTTC. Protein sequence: CASSLEGREKTQYF.

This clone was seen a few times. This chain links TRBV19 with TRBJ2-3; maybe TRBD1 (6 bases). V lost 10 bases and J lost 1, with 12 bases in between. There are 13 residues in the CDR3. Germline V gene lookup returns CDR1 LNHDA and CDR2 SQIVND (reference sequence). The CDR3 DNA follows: TGTGCCACTACAGGGTTGGGCACAGATACGCAGTATTTT. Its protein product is CATTGLGTDTQYF.

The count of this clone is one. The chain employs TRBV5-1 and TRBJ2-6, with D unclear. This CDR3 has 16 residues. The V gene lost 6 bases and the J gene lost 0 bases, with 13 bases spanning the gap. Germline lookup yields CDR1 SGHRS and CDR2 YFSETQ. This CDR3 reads CASIGQTLSGANVLTF. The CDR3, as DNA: TGCGCCAGCATCGGGCAAACTCTCTCTGGGGCCAACGTCCTGACTTTC.

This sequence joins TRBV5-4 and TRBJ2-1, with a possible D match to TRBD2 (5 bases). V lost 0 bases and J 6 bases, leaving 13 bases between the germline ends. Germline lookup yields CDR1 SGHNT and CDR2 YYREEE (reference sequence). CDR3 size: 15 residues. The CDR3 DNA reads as TGTGCCAGCAGCTTGGCCGGGCTAGCCGGCAATGAGCAGTTCTTC. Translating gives CASSLAGLAGNEQFF.

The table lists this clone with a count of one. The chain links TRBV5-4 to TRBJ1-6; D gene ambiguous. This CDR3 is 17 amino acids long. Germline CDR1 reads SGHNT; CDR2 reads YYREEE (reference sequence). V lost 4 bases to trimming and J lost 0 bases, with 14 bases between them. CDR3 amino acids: CASSEGPKSSYNSPLHF. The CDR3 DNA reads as TGTGCCAGCAGCGAAGGGCCTAAGAGCTCCTATAATTCACCCCTCCACTTT.

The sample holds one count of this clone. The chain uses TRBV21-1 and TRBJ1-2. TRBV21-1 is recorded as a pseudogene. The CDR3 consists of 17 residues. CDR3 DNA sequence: TGTGCCAGCAGCAAATTATTACGGGAGCCAACTAACTATGGCTACACCTTC. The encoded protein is CASSKLLREPTNYGYTF.